This T cell receptor (beta chain) is drawn from a study of T cell repertoires in cytomegalovirus infection. Looking at the study overall: CMV epitopes used comprised recently identified HLA-C-restricted ones and well-studied HLA-B-restricted ones. Findings and caveats of the study: Cumulated frequencies of public TCR beta families served to identify carriers of CMV plus the relevant HLA.

TCRdb re-derived calls from the reads in MiXCR, one entry per CDR3 protein. The sample lists fewer than 1,000,000 distinct CDR3 sequences; less than 35% were seen once. This clonotype was counted at least ten times. Its matching antigen is unknown. Sample: cultured CD8+ T cells from PBMCs, taken from culture after CMV antigen stimulation. The receptor was isolated from a human donor in good health (CMV status not recorded). Some clones in this sample may be carry-over from other donors' samples.

The CDR3 nucleotides read TGTGCCAGCAGCCCCCCACTAGCGGGGGGCAATGAGCAGTTCTTC. It yields the protein CASSPPLAGGNEQFF. This rearrangement joins TRBV7-2 to TRBJ2-1; 12 positions match TRBD2. The germline gives CDR1 SGHTA, CDR2 FQGNSA. The V gene end was trimmed by 5 bases and the J gene end by 6 bases; junction bases not matched to a gene: 5. This CDR3 spans 15 amino acids.